Detailed here is one T cell receptor (beta chain). Trimming cost V 0 bases and J 1 base, with 4 bases left between them. Germline values: CDR1 MNHEY, CDR2 SMNVEV (reference sequence). The CDR3 is 15 amino acids. This entry is derived from a study of cytomegalovirus exposure and HLA in healthy donors. The PCR employed 60 Vbeta primers together with 13 Jbeta primers. The repertoire was sequenced with immunoSEQ multiplex PCR; TCRdb's copy has only in-frame clones and lacks some. Found here are 150,000 to 200,000 clones, over 65% of them singletons; the top ten hold approximately 7.1%. The receptor comes from a man in his forties in good health and CMV-seropositive. V and J are TRBV27 and TRBJ2-6; no definite D call. Sequenced material: PBMCs. CDR3 sequence reads: CASSLSQSGANVLTF. The CDR3 DNA is TGTGCCAGCAGTTTATCCCAGTCTGGGGCCAACGTCCTGACTTTC. The variable domain in full, completed from reference TRBV27 and TRBJ2-6, reads EAQVTQNPRYLITVTGKKLTVTCSQNMNHEYMSWYRQDPGLGLRQIYYSMNVEVTDKGDVPEGYKVSRKEKRNFPLILESPSPNQTSLYFCASSLSQSGANVLTFGAGSRLTVL.